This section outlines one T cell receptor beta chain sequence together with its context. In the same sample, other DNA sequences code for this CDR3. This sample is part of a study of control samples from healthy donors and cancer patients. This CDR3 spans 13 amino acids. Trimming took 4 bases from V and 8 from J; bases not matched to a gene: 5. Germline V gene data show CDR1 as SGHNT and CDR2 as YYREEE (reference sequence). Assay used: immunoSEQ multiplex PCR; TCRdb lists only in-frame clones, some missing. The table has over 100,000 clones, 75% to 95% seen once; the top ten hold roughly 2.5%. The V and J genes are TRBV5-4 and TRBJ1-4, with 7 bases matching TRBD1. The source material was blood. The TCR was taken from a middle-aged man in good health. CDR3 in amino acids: CASSLGQAEKLFF. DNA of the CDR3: TGTGCCAGCAGCCTAGGACAGGCCGAAAAACTGTTTTTT.